The entry below describes one TCR beta chain. The antigen is undetermined. The data were taken from a study of T-cell memory formation after mild COVID-19. Germline CDR1 reads KGHDR; CDR2 reads SFDVKD. V lost 4 bases to trimming and J lost 0 bases, with 12 bases between them. The CDR3 totals 16 residues. TCRdb passed the 5' RACE reads through MiXCR, listing each CDR3 protein once. The repertoire includes roughly 280,000 distinct CDR3 sequences, 7.5% to 9.5% of them detected once, and approximately 23% sits in the top ten. Study outcomes and limitations: Second-wave clones with a day 37 peak had unconfirmed SARS-CoV-2 specificity.

This receptor was taken from a man between 18 and 29 years old who had mild COVID-19 (a few samples of this study predate the infection). Cell type and time point are not known. This rearrangement joins TRBV24-1 to TRBJ2-1; perhaps TRBD1 as D (6 bases). The sample comprised PBMCs or a T cell subset sorted from them (not recorded which). DNA for the CDR3: TGTGCCACCAGTGACCCCCAGGGGAGCTCCTACAATGAGCAGTTCTTC. It translates to CATSDPQGSSYNEQFF.